Below, 14 T cell receptor beta chains from the same sample are listed, as sequenced in a study of CD8 T cells in Susac syndrome. Random hexamers served to reverse transcribe about 0.5 to 1 ug RNA. TCRdb itself ran the immunoSEQ multiplex PCR reads through MiXCR, one entry per CDR3 protein. Of about 160,000 distinct CDR3 sequences listed, just under 95% are singletons. Sequenced: CD4+ T cells from PBMCs. Receptor source: a human donor in good health.

This rearrangement joins TRBV3-1 to TRBJ1-2; tentative D call: TRBD1 (6 bases). In germline, CDR1 is LGHDT, CDR2 YNNKEL (reference sequence). The ends were cut back, 1 base at V and 4 bases at J, with 10 bases in the middle. This CDR3 comprises 14 residues. CDR3 amino acids: CASSQVQGIYGYTF. The CDR3 nucleotides are TGTGCCAGCAGCCAAGTACAGGGCATCTATGGCTACACCTTC.

This chain connects TRBV5-4 to TRBJ1-2, with D unresolved. V lost 1 base and J 3 bases, leaving 13 bases between the germline ends. This CDR3 comprises 15 residues. From germline, CDR1 is SGHNT and CDR2 YYREEE (reference sequence). CDR3 in amino acids: CASSLFPGDDYGYTF. The CDR3 DNA reads as TGTGCCAGCAGCTTGTTCCCGGGTGATGACTATGGCTACACCTTC.

This chain links TRBV12-3 or TRBV12-4 with TRBJ2-1; 8 bases align to TRBD1. The V and J ends lost 4 bases and 3 bases, in that order; junction bases with no gene match: 2. This CDR3 region has 14 residues. The CDR3 DNA reads TGTGCCAGCAGTTCGGACAGGGTCTACAATGAGCAGTTCTTC. This sequence encodes CASSSDRVYNEQFF.

The chain couples TRBV9 to TRBJ1-2; TRBD1 matches 7 bases. V shed 0 bases and J 2 bases; nucleotides not matched to a gene: 1. The CDR3 is 14 residues long. CDR1 and CDR2 from the germline V gene are SGDLS and YYNGEE. The CDR3 is CASSVGDRNYGYTF. The CDR3 bases are TGTGCCAGCAGCGTAGGGGACAGAAACTATGGCTACACCTTC.

This sequence joins TRBV7-8 and TRBJ2-5; D might be TRBD2 (6 bases). CDR1 and CDR2 (germline): SGHVS, FQNEAQ. This CDR3 spans 16 amino acids. The ends were cut back, 2 bases at V and 5 bases at J, with 18 bases in the middle. This CDR3 reads CASSLMGGGAGETQYF. The CDR3 coding sequence is TGTGCCAGCAGCTTAATGGGTGGAGGGGCCGGTGAGACCCAGTACTTC.

In its sample, this clonotype was seen once. V is TRBV6-1 and J is TRBJ2-3; 7 nucleotides match TRBD1. The V gene end was trimmed by 5 bases and the J gene end by 0 bases; junction bases not matched to a gene: 8. The CDR3 contains 16 residues. CDR1 and CDR2 from the germline V gene are MNHNS and SASEGT. The CDR3 loop is CASSRDRWVSTDTQYF. DNA for the CDR3: TGTGCCAGCAGTCGGGACAGATGGGTCAGCACAGATACGCAGTATTTT.

This sequence joins TRBV7-3 and TRBJ2-1, with D hard to call. Trimming cost V 5 bases and J 0 bases, with 11 bases left between them. Germline V CDR1 and CDR2: SGHTA, FQGTGA. This CDR3 contains 15 residues. The CDR3 loop reads CASSPVTRSYNEQFF. CDR3 coding DNA: TGTGCCAGCAGCCCTGTCACTCGCTCCTACAATGAGCAGTTCTTC.

The chain uses TRBV9 and TRBJ2-2; perhaps TRBD1 as D (6 bases). Deletions cut 3 bases from V and 1 base from J, with 13 bases between. The CDR3 is made up of 16 amino acids. Per germline, CDR1 SGDLS and CDR2 YYNGEE. CDR3 sequence (DNA): TGTGCCAGCAGCGCCCCACAGGGAAAGAACACCGGGGAGCTGTTTTTT. Encoded protein: CASSAPQGKNTGELFF.

The chain combines TRBV6-1 with TRBJ1-2; 7 positions agree with TRBD1. Germline CDR1 is MNHNS and CDR2 is SASEGT. The CDR3 is 16 amino acids. Trimming cost V 3 bases and J 0 bases; bases outside gene matches: 7. DNA of the CDR3: TGTGCCAGCAGTGAGGGACAGTCCAATTCTAACTATGGCTACACCTTC. The encoded protein is CASSEGQSNSNYGYTF.

This chain uses TRBV7-8 with TRBJ2-5; D is undetermined. Trimming left V 0 bases short and J 11 bases short, with 13 bases between. This CDR3 is built from 13 residues. Per the germline V gene, CDR1 is SGHVS and CDR2 is FQNEAQ. The CDR3 sequence is CASSLALRSSQYF. CDR3 nucleotide sequence: TGTGCCAGCAGCTTAGCGCTCCGGAGCTCACAGTACTTC.

V gene TRBV2 combines with J gene TRBJ2-5; D perhaps matches TRBD2 (6 bases). Trimming left V 5 bases short and J 5 bases short, with 15 bases between. The CDR3 is 14 amino acids. Germline V CDR1 and CDR2: SNHLY, FYNNEI. The CDR3 here is CASSRTFRGETQYF. CDR3 bases: TGTGCCAGCAGTCGGACCTTCCGGGGGGAGACCCAGTACTTC.

The chain carries TRBV4-1 and TRBJ2-5, with a weak D call TRBD2 (6 bases). Germline V gene sequence: CDR1 MGHRA, CDR2 YSYEKL. Trimming took 0 bases from V and 4 from J, leaving 15 bases between them. The CDR3 contains 16 residues. CDR3 nucleotide sequence: TGCGCCAGCAGCCAAGAAAGGAGGGGCGCGGGAGAGACCCAGTACTTC. Translating it yields CASSQERRGAGETQYF.

As to this clonotype: Mismatch with germline at one junction end may stem from a read error. The CDR3 sequence is CASSTGTGINGQFF. As DNA, the CDR3 is TGTGCCAGCAGCACCGGGACAGGGATCAATGGGCAGTTCTTC. The chain combines TRBV25-1 with TRBJ2-1; the match to TRBD1 covers 9 bases. CDR1 MGHDK and CDR2 SYGVNS come from the germline V gene. The length of the CDR3 is 14 residues.

The rearrangement links TRBV15 to TRBJ2-3; D unclear. The length of the CDR3 is 15 residues. With 0 bases removed from V and 4 bases from J, the gap between germline ends came to 11 bases. Germline V gene data show CDR1 as LNHNV and CDR2 as YYDKDF (reference sequence). The CDR3 loop reads CATSRDLSVADTQYF. In DNA form, the CDR3 reads TGTGCCACCAGCAGAGATCTCAGCGTGGCAGATACGCAGTATTTT.